This T cell receptor (beta chain) came from a study of T-cell memory formation after mild COVID-19. TCRdb re-called the 5' RACE reads through MiXCR, storing one row per CDR3 protein. The sample carries just over 200,000 distinct CDR3 sequences, over 9% recorded once. This clonotype was seen more than once but under ten times. V was trimmed by 2 bases and J by 1 base, leaving 11 bases between them. This CDR3 is 15 amino acids long. The sample was PBMCs or a T cell subset sorted from them (not recorded which). This clonotype was sampled from a man aged 18 to 29 who had mild COVID-19 (a few samples of this study predate the infection). Cell type and time point are not known. The chain has TRBV12-3 or TRBV12-4 and TRBJ2-5; a possible D gene is TRBD2 (7 bases). In nucleotides, the CDR3 is TGTGCCAGCAGTTTACTGGGGGGGCCCCAAGAGACCCAGTACTTC. Amino acid sequence: CASSLLGGPQETQYF.